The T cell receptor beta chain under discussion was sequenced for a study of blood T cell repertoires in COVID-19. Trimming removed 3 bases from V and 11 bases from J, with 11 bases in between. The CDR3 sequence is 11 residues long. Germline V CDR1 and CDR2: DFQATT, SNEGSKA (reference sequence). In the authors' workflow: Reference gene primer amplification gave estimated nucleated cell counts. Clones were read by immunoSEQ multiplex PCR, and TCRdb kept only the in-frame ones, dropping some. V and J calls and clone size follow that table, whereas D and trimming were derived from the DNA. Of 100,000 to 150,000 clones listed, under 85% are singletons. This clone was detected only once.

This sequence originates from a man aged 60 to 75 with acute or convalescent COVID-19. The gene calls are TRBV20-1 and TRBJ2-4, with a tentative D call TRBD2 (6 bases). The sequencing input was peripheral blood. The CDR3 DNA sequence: TGCAGTGCTAGGACTAGACGTTTTCAGTACTTC. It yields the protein CSARTRRFQYF.